A selection of T cell receptor beta chains follows, all from one sample in a study of blood T cell repertoires in COVID-19. Assay: immunoSEQ multiplex PCR; the TCRdb copy retains only in-frame clones and omits some. The sample lists under 85,000 clones, about 91% occurring once. Material: peripheral blood. These receptor sequences come from a man aged 65 to 79 with active or convalescent COVID-19. The CDR3 runs from the conserved cysteine through the conserved F or W. Fields, in order: clone size, J gene, D gene, V gene, CDR3 DNA, CDR3 protein. A D gene is named only where the DNA matches it firmly. A clone size is listed for some rows: how often the clone was seen (once, few, many), or a class if it is expanded.

.,TRBJ2-7,TRBD1,TRBV20-1,TGCAGTGCCAGTGGGGCAGGGGGATACTACGAGCAGTACTTC,CSASGAGGYYEQYF
.,TRBJ1-2,TRBD1,TRBV19,TGTGCCAGTGTACCGGGACAGGGACACGGCTACACCTTC,CASVPGQGHGYTF
.,TRBJ2-7,.,TRBV27,TGTGCCAGCAGTCTCGTCCCCTATTACGAGCAGTACTTC,CASSLVPYYEQYF
few,TRBJ1-1,TRBD1,TRBV18,TGTGCCAGCTCACCTGCAGAGGGGGCGTGGAACACTGAAGCTTTCTTT,CASSPAEGAWNTEAFF
.,TRBJ2-1,.,TRBV7-9,TGTGCCAGCAGCGGACTCGGGTTTGGCTACAATGAGCAGTTCTTC,CASSGLGFGYNEQFF
.,TRBJ2-2,.,TRBV6-5,TGTGCCAGCAGTTACAGGCAGGGGCAAGGCGGGGAGCTGTTTTTT,CASSYRQGQGGELFF
.,TRBJ1-1,TRBD1,TRBV2,TGTGCCAGCAGTAAAACAGGGGGACTCATGAACACTGAAGCTTTCTTT,CASSKTGGLMNTEAFF
.,TRBJ1-2,TRBD1,TRBV11-2,TGTGCCAGCAGCCCCCAAGCCGGGACAGTTTATGGCTACACCTTC,CASSPQAGTVYGYTF
once,TRBJ1-2,.,TRBV6-5,TGTGCCAGCAGTTACCCCTCAATAGGGGATTATGGCTACACCTTC,CASSYPSIGDYGYTF
once,TRBJ2-6,TRBD1,TRBV7-9,TGTGCCAGCAGCAAGGGACAGGGCTTACTTGCTGGGGCCAACGTCCTGACTTTC,CASSKGQGLLAGANVLTF
.,TRBJ1-2,.,TRBV5-4,TGTGCCAGCAGGCCAGGGTCCCAGGGTTTGGGCTACACCTTC,CASRPGSQGLGYTF
.,TRBJ1-2,TRBD1,TRBV4-1,TGCGCCAGCAGCCAAGGACAGGGAAATAACTATGGCTACACCTTC,CASSQGQGNNYGYTF
.,TRBJ1-3,.,TRBV5-1,TGCGCCAGCAGCATCGGTGCGGGGTGGTCTGGAAACACCATATATTTT,CASSIGAGWSGNTIYF
.,TRBJ2-7,TRBD1,TRBV9,TGTGCCAGCAGCTTCCGTCCCGGGACAGGTTCCTACGAGCAGTACTTC,CASSFRPGTGSYEQYF
.,TRBJ1-5,.,TRBV27,TGTGCCAGCAGTTTACTCACGGGGGATCAGCCCCAGCATTTT,CASSLLTGDQPQHF
.,TRBJ1-1,.,TRBV10-3,TGTGCCATCAGTGTACAGGAGAACACTGAAGCTTTCTTT,CAISVQENTEAFF
.,TRBJ2-6,TRBD2,TRBV10-3,TGTGCCATCAGTGAGTCCGTAACAACTAGCGGGGGGGTCGCTGGGGCCAACGTCCTGACTTTC,CAISESVTTSGGVAGANVLTF
.,TRBJ2-1,TRBD2,TRBV5-1,TGCGCCAGCAGCCTGAGCGGGGGGTCCTACAATGAGCAGTTCTTC,CASSLSGGSYNEQFF
.,TRBJ1-5,TRBD1,TRBV20-1,TGCAGTGCTAGTCCATCCAGGGGGCGCGGTCAGCCCCAGCATTTT,CSASPSRGRGQPQHF
few,TRBJ1-3,TRBD1,TRBV5-1,TGCGCCAGCAGCTTGGGGACAGGGCCTGGAAACACCATATATTTT,CASSLGTGPGNTIYF
.,TRBJ2-1,TRBD2,TRBV5-1,TGCGCCAGCAGCTTCCTAGCGGGGGGGCCAACGAAGTATGAGCAGTTCTTC,CASSFLAGGPTKYEQFF
.,TRBJ2-1,TRBD2,TRBV5-1,TGCGCCAGCAGCAGATTAGCGGGGAGCACTAATGAGCAGTTCTTC,CASSRLAGSTNEQFF
.,TRBJ2-1,TRBD1,TRBV2,TGTGCCAGCAGTGGACAGGGAATCGATGAGCAGTTCTTC,CASSGQGIDEQFF
.,TRBJ1-1,.,TRBV3-1/TRBV3-2,TGTGCCAGCGGTCCCTCAACGGGGAGAGCTTTCTTT,CASGPSTGRAFF
.,TRBJ1-1,.,TRBV6-2/TRBV6-3,TGTGCCAGCAGTGACTTTCAGGGGTCCACTGAAGCTTTCTTT,CASSDFQGSTEAFF
once,TRBJ1-2,.,TRBV19,TGTGCCAGTAGTCCGACCGGGACTGCTACTAACTATGGCTACACCTTC,CASSPTGTATNYGYTF
few,TRBJ2-1,.,TRBV6-2/TRBV6-3,TGTGCCAGCAGTTACGACGGGGAGCCCTACAATGAGCAGTTCTTC,CASSYDGEPYNEQFF
.,TRBJ2-5,.,TRBV24-1,TGTGCCACCAGTGATTCTGGGCAGCGGGAGACCCAGTACTTC,CATSDSGQRETQYF
.,TRBJ2-1,TRBD2,TRBV2,TGTGCCAGCAAGCGGGGGAACAATGAGCAGTTCTTC,CASKRGNNEQFF
.,TRBJ1-2,.,TRBV28,TGTGCCAGCAGCCGGGGGACACCGGGGGGCTATGGCTACACCTTC,CASSRGTPGGYGYTF
.,TRBJ1-1,.,TRBV4-2,TGTGCCAGCAGCACCGGGAGTCTGAGGGCTTTCTTT,CASSTGSLRAFF